A single sample gave rise to the 9 T cell receptor beta chains below, sequenced in a study of siplizumab effects on memory and regulatory T cells. This table comes from immunoSEQ multiplex PCR, and its TCRdb copy is limited to in-frame clones, with some not included. The repertoire has some 110,000 clones, about 93% of them found once; the top ten carry around 0.32%. The material sequenced was CD4+ T cells sorted from blood. These receptors were obtained from a human donor in good health.

V usage is TRBV5-1 and J usage is TRBJ1-4; the match to TRBD1 covers 8 bases. The CDR3 loop spans 16 amino acids. V trimming: 4 bases; J trimming: 0 bases; junction bases outside the gene matches: 5. Germline V gives CDR1 SGHRS, CDR2 YFSETQ. The CDR3 sequence: CASSQQGAATNEKLFF. The CDR3 DNA reads as TGCGCCAGCAGCCAGCAGGGGGCAGCAACTAATGAAAAACTGTTTTTT. Using reference TRBV5-1 and TRBJ1-4 for the parts outside the CDR3, the full variable domain is KAGVTQTPRYLIKTRGQQVTLSCSPISGHRSVSWYQQTPGQGLQFLFEYFSETQRNKGNFPGRFSGRQFSNSRSEMNVSTLELGDSALYLCASSQQGAATNEKLFFGSGTQLSVL.

The CDR3: CASSSGQGLSGYTF. CDR3 coding DNA: TGTGCCAGCAGTTCAGGACAGGGTTTGAGTGGCTACACCTTC. The rearrangement joins TRBV27 to TRBJ1-2; 8 bases line up with TRBD1. The CDR3 is made up of 14 amino acids. Germline values: CDR1 MNHEY, CDR2 SMNVEV (reference sequence). With 4 bases clipped from V and 7 bases from J, the junction kept 8 bases outside the gene matches.

This clone occurred once. V and J are TRBV19 and TRBJ2-7, with TRBD2 identical over 13 bases. Germline CDR1 and CDR2: LNHDA and SQIVND (reference sequence). This CDR3 contains 16 residues. J lost 3 bases, V lost 6 bases, and 8 bases had no gene match. CDR3 region: CASSERLAGGVYEQYF. CDR3 bases: TGTGCCAGTAGCGAGAGACTAGCGGGAGGAGTCTACGAGCAGTACTTC. The entire variable domain, with the rest obtained from reference TRBV19 and TRBJ2-7, is as follows: DGGITQSPKYLFRKEGQNVTLSCEQNLNHDAMYWYRQDPGQGLRLIYYSQIVNDFQKGDIAEGYSVSREKKESFPLTVTSAQKNPTAFYLCASSERLAGGVYEQYFGPGTRLTVT.

This chain links TRBV19 with TRBJ2-3, with a tentative D call TRBD2 (5 bases). The CDR3 length is 16 residues. Trimming cost V 5 bases and J 1 base, with 16 bases left between them. CDR1 and CDR2 (germline): LNHDA, SQIVND (reference sequence). CDR3 region: CASSLFEGVGTDTQYF. Here the CDR3 DNA reads TGTGCCAGTAGTTTATTTGAGGGAGTGGGCACAGATACGCAGTATTTT. The full variable domain, its missing parts supplied by reference TRBV19 and TRBJ2-3, is DGGITQSPKYLFRKEGQNVTLSCEQNLNHDAMYWYRQDPGQGLRLIYYSQIVNDFQKGDIAEGYSVSREKKESFPLTVTSAQKNPTAFYLCASSLFEGVGTDTQYFGPGTRLTVL.

The V gene is TRBV7-9, the J gene TRBJ2-5, with 10 bases matching TRBD1. Losses at the gene ends were 5 bases for V and 2 bases for J; bases not matched to a gene: 2. Germline CDR1 and CDR2: SEHNR and FQNEAQ (reference sequence). This CDR3 has 14 amino acids. Here the CDR3 DNA reads TGTGCCAGCAGCCCGGACAGGGGGCAAGAGACCCAGTACTTC. It translates to CASSPDRGQETQYF.

The gene calls are TRBV20-1 and TRBJ1-1; D is uncertain. The germline V gene encodes CDR1 DFQATT and CDR2 SNEGSKA (reference sequence). The V and J ends lost 5 bases and 4 bases respectively, with 5 bases between them. This CDR3 spans 10 amino acids. The CDR3 sequence is CSAPFTEAFF. The CDR3 DNA reads TGCAGTGCTCCGTTCACTGAAGCTTTCTTT.

This sequence joins TRBV30 and TRBJ2-2; D is uncertain. The CDR3 sequence is 12 residues long. CDR1 and CDR2 (germline): GTSNPN, SVGIG (reference sequence). The V end lost 4 bases, the J end lost 6 bases, and 9 bases lay between the germline ends. The DNA of the CDR3 is TGTGCCTGGACCAGTGGACCCGGGGAGCTGTTTTTT. Residues: CAWTSGPGELFF. Variable domain in full (rest from reference TRBV30 and TRBJ2-2): SQTIHQWPATLVQPVGSPLSLECTVEGTSNPNLYWYRQAAGRGLQLLFYSVGIGQISSEVPQNLSASRPQDRQFILSSKKLLLSDSGFYLCAWTSGPGELFFGEGSRLTVL.

This chain connects TRBV19 to TRBJ1-5; D perhaps matches TRBD1 (5 bases). Germline CDR1 reads LNHDA; CDR2 reads SQIVND (reference sequence). V was trimmed by 5 bases and J by 0 bases, leaving 14 bases between them. The CDR3 totals 16 residues. CDR3 loop: CASSSPSGTSNQPQHF. In DNA form, the CDR3 reads TGTGCCAGTAGTTCCCCGTCAGGGACTAGCAATCAGCCCCAGCATTTT.

The gene calls are TRBV11-2 and TRBJ2-5, with 7 bases matching TRBD1. The CDR3 spans 14 residues. Germline loops: CDR1 SGHAT, CDR2 FQNNGV. Trimming at V came to 3 bases and at J to 4 bases, leaving 5 bases not matched to a gene. The CDR3 loop is CASSLGQPGETQYF. For the CDR3, the DNA is TGTGCCAGCAGCTTGGGACAGCCAGGAGAGACCCAGTACTTC.